Below, 15 T cell receptor beta chains from the same sample are listed, as sequenced in a study of blood T cell repertoires in COVID-19. Profiling relied on immunoSEQ multiplex PCR, and the TCRdb table lists in-frame clones only, not all of them. This table has about 280,000 clones, roughly 80% appearing once. Sample: PBMCs or T cells enriched from blood (not recorded which). Receptors were obtained from a man aged 35-49 years who had been exposed to COVID-19.

This chain uses TRBV18 with TRBJ1-2; D may be TRBD1 (5 bases). Germline CDR1 reads KGHSH; CDR2 reads LQKENI. The length of the CDR3 is 14 residues. Trimming pared 0 bases from V and 4 bases from J, leaving 9 bases between. The CDR3 nucleotides read TGTGCCAGCTCACCACCGGGGCAGGCCTATGGCTACACCTTC. Residues: CASSPPGQAYGYTF.

The J gene is TRBJ1-1, the V gene TRBV5-6; no definite D call. V was trimmed by 3 bases and J by 4 bases, leaving 25 bases between them. This CDR3 contains 18 residues. Germline CDR1 and CDR2: SGHDT and YYEEEE. The CDR3 nucleotides read TGTGCCAGCAGCTGGTCTGTTGGGGAGTATGGGAAGATCACTGAAGCTTTCTTT. Its translation: CASSWSVGEYGKITEAFF.

The V and J genes are TRBV11-3 and TRBJ2-7; the match to TRBD2 covers 9 bases. The V gene end was trimmed by 5 bases and the J gene end by 5 bases; junction bases not matched to a gene: 7. Germline lookup yields CDR1 SGHNT and CDR2 YENEEA. The CDR3 has 14 amino acids. CDR3 loop: CASSPIAGVDEQYF. Here the CDR3 DNA reads TGTGCCAGCAGCCCTATAGCGGGAGTCGACGAGCAGTACTTC.

Details on this clone: One end of the junction is discordant with germline, which a read error may explain. The V and J genes are TRBV7-7 and TRBJ2-2, with 11 bases fitting TRBD2. The CDR3 is 18 residues long. Germline V gene data show CDR1 as SSHAT and CDR2 as FNYEAQ (reference sequence). The CDR3 is CASSPQSGTSGHAGELFF. CDR3 nucleotide sequence: TGTGCTAGCAGCCCTCAATCCGGGACTAGCGGCCACGCCGGGGAGCTGTTTTTT.

This chain connects TRBV24-1 to TRBJ2-1; 8 bases map to TRBD1. This CDR3 is built from 16 residues. V shed 4 bases, J shed 4 bases, and the junction held 8 bases outside the gene matches. Looked up from germline, CDR1 is KGHDR and CDR2 is SFDVKD. CDR3 in DNA: TGTGCCACCAGTGACCGGACAGGGAAATCATACAATGAGCAGTTCTTC. This encodes CATSDRTGKSYNEQFF.

The rearrangement uses TRBV7-6 and TRBJ2-7; the D gene is possibly TRBD2 (5 bases). CDR3 length equals 13 residues. Trimming removed 4 bases from V and 9 bases from J, with 16 bases in between. Germline CDR1 SGHVS, CDR2 FNYEAQ. CDR3: CASSYAGVEGQYF. The CDR3 region has the DNA TGTGCCAGCAGCTATGCGGGTGTGGAAGGGCAGTACTTC.

This CDR3 reads CASSRTDGQPQHF. CDR3 nucleotides: TGTGCCAGTAGTCGGACAGACGGTCAGCCCCAGCATTTT. This rearrangement joins TRBV19 to TRBJ1-5; tentative D call: TRBD1 (6 bases). This CDR3 is built from 13 residues. Germline CDR1 is LNHDA and CDR2 is SQIVND (reference sequence). The ends were cut back, 5 bases at V and 6 bases at J, with 11 bases in the middle.

The rearrangement uses TRBV3-1 (or the pseudogene TRBV3-2) and TRBJ2-7, with TRBD2 matching over 11 bases. Trimming at V came to 4 bases and at J to 10 bases, leaving 9 bases not matched to a gene. Germline lookup yields CDR1 LGHDT and CDR2 YNNKEL (reference sequence). The CDR3 loop spans 14 amino acids. The CDR3 reads CASSPSSSGRSQYF. The CDR3 DNA reads TGTGCCAGCAGCCCCTCGTCTAGCGGGAGGTCCCAGTACTTC.

V and J are TRBV6-1 and TRBJ1-1; tentatively, D is TRBD1 (6 bases). Trimming removed 3 bases from V and 12 bases from J, with 14 bases in between. The CDR3 has 12 residues. The germline CDR1 and CDR2 sequences are MNHNS and SASEGT. This CDR3 is CASSDRGLDPFF. In DNA, the CDR3 is TGTGCCAGCAGTGACAGGGGTCTCGATCCTTTCTTT.

This chain joins TRBV24-1 and TRBJ2-1, with D perhaps TRBD2 (6 bases). Germline CDR1 reads KGHDR; CDR2 reads SFDVKD. The CDR3 extends over 19 amino acids. The germline V and J ends were trimmed by 6 bases and 2 bases, with 25 bases remaining between them. DNA for the CDR3: TGTGCCACCAGTCACAACGGGGAGACCGGGACTCAAACCTACAATGAGCAGTTCTTC. Its translation is CATSHNGETGTQTYNEQFF.

The J gene is TRBJ2-2, the V gene TRBV6-5; D might be TRBD2 (5 bases). Germline V gene sequence: CDR1 MNHEY, CDR2 SVGAGI. This CDR3 has 16 amino acids. V gave up 1 base and J gave up 0 bases, with 9 bases separating them. CDR3 protein: CASSYFPGTNTGELFF. The CDR3 nucleotides are TGTGCCAGCAGTTACTTCCCCGGGACGAACACCGGGGAGCTGTTTTTT.

The chain has TRBV19 and TRBJ2-2; 7 positions match TRBD2. The ends lost 5 bases at V and 6 bases at J; junction bases unmatched: 9. Germline V gene sequence: CDR1 LNHDA, CDR2 SQIVND (reference sequence). The CDR3 extends over 15 amino acids. In DNA, the CDR3 is TGTGCCAGTAGTGAGGGACTACTCTCTTCCGGGGAGCTGTTTTTT. This codes for CASSEGLLSSGELFF.

The rearrangement joins TRBV28 to TRBJ2-1, with TRBD1 as a possible D gene (6 bases). Germline values: CDR1 MDHEN, CDR2 SYDVKM. The CDR3 runs to 12 residues. The germline V and J ends were trimmed by 4 bases and 11 bases, with 12 bases remaining between them. The CDR3 reads CASSSTGPKQFF. CDR3 nucleotide sequence: TGTGCCAGCAGTTCGACAGGCCCGAAGCAGTTCTTC.

This clone turned up a few times. This chain links TRBV9 with TRBJ1-1; no clear D. CDR1 and CDR2 (germline): SGDLS, YYNGEE. The ends were cut back, 3 bases at V and 1 base at J, with 7 bases in the middle. The CDR3 extends over 13 amino acids. The CDR3 DNA follows: TGTGCCAGCAGCGACTCAGGGAACACTGAAGCTTTCTTT. As protein: CASSDSGNTEAFF.

This clone came up once. V gene TRBV20-1 combines with J gene TRBJ2-2; 8 bases match TRBD1. V trimming: 3 bases; J trimming: 4 bases; junction bases outside the gene matches: 10. The germline V gene encodes CDR1 DFQATT and CDR2 SNEGSKA (reference sequence). This CDR3 region has 16 residues. CDR3 in amino acids: CSASHGQGAPTGELFF. CDR3 DNA: TGCAGTGCTAGTCACGGTCAGGGGGCGCCCACCGGGGAGCTGTTTTTT.